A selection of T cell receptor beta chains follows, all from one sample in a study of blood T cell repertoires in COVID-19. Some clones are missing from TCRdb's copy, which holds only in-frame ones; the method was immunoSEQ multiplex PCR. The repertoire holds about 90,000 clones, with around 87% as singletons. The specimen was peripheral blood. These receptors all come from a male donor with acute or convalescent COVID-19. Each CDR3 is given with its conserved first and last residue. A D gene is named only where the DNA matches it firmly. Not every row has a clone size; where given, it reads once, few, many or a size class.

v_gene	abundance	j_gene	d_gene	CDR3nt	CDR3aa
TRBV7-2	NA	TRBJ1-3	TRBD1	TGTGCCAGCAGCTTGACAGGGACGGGAAACACCATATATTTT	CASSLTGTGNTIYF
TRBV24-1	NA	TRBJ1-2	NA	TGTGCCACCCACAGGGATAACTATGGCTACACCTTC	CATHRDNYGYTF
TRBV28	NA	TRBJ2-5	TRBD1	TGTGCCAGCAGTCAGGGGGCGAGAGAGACCCAGTACTTC	CASSQGARETQYF
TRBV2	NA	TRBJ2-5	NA	TGTGCCAGCAGTGGAACGACAGCTCAAGAGACCCAGTACTTC	CASSGTTAQETQYF
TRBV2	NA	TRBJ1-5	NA	TGTGCCAGCAGTTCACAGGGTGGGCATCAGCCCCAGCATTTT	CASSSQGGHQPQHF
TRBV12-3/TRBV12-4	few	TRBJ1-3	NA	TGTGCCAGCATCAACATCGGGGGAAACACCATATATTTT	CASINIGGNTIYF
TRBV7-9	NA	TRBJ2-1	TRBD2	TGTGCCAGCAGCCCTACGACCGGCGGGGGGGCAAATGAGCAGTTCTTC	CASSPTTGGGANEQFF
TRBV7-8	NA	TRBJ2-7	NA	TGTGCCAGCAGCTTAGGAACAGGGAGGGCCGAGCAGTACTTC	CASSLGTGRAEQYF
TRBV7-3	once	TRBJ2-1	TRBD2	TGTGCCAGCAGCTTACGCCGTACCGGGACTAGCGGCCCCTACAATGAGCAGTTCTTC	CASSLRRTGTSGPYNEQFF
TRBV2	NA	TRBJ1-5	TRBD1	TGTGCCAGCAGTCGGGACAGGGGCAATCAGCCCCAGCATTTT	CASSRDRGNQPQHF
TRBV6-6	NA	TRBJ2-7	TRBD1	TGTGCCAGCACGACAGGGGATCCCCGCACTTCCTACGAGCAGTACTTC	CASTTGDPRTSYEQYF
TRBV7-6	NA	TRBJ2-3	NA	TGTGCCAGCAGCTTAGGGGCTAGCACAGATACGCAGTATTTT	CASSLGASTDTQYF
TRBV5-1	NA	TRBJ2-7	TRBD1	TGCGCCAGCAGCAGAAACAGGGGGCAAGTCCCCTACGAGCAGTACTTC	CASSRNRGQVPYEQYF
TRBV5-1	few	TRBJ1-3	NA	TGCGCCAGCAGCTTAACAGTTGCTGGAAACACCATATATTTT	CASSLTVAGNTIYF
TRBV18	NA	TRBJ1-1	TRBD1	TGTGCCAGCTCACCGAGACAGGGGGCGCGGGTGAACACTGAAGCTTTCTTT	CASSPRQGARVNTEAFF
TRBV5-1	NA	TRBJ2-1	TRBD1	TGCGCCAGCACCCATGGGACAGCCGACAATGAGCAGTTCTTC	CASTHGTADNEQFF
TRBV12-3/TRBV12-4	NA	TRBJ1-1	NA	TGTGCCAGCAGAAAGCTAGAAGCTTTCTTT	CASRKLEAFF
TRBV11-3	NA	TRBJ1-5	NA	TGTGCCAGTGGGGCAGGGGGCAATCAGCCCCAGCATTTT	CASGAGGNQPQHF
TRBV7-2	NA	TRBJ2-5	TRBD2	TGTGCCAGCAGCTTAGCAGCGGGGGGACCCCAGGAGACCCAGTACTTC	CASSLAAGGPQETQYF
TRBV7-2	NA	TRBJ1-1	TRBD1	TGTGCCAGCAGCTTAGTCACAGGGGGCGAGGCTTTCTTT	CASSLVTGGEAFF
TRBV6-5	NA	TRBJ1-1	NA	TGTGCCACCGGGAGGAACACTGAAGCTTTCTTT	CATGRNTEAFF
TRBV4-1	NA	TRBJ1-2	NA	TGCGCCAGCAGCCCGGAGGGCTATGGCTACACCTTC	CASSPEGYGYTF
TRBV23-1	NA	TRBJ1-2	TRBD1	TGCGCCAGCAGTCAACAGGACAGGGCTCCGATATGCTATGGCTACACCTTC	CASSQQDRAPICYGYTF
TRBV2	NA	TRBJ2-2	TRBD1	TGTGCCAGCGAATTCGGGACAGCAGCGAACACCGGGGAGCTGTTTTTT	CASEFGTAANTGELFF
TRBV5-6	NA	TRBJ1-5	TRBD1	TGTGCCAGCAGCTCTTCCCTGACAGGGGGACATCAGCCCCAGCATTTT	CASSSSLTGGHQPQHF
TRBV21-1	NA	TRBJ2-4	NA	TGTGCCAGCAGCACAGGACAGTCAGCCAAAAACATTCAGTACTTC	CASSTGQSAKNIQYF
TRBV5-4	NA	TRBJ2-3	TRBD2	TGTGCCGTGCGGCTAGCGGGGGGGGGAGATACGCAGTATTTT	CAVRLAGGGDTQYF
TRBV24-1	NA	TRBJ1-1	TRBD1	TGTGCCACCAGTGAACAGGGGAACGCTGAAGCTTTCTTT	CATSEQGNAEAFF
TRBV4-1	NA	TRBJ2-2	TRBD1	TGCGCCAGCAGCCGCGATGACAGGGCCGGGGAGCTGTTTTTT	CASSRDDRAGELFF
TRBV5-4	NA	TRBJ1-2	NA	TGTGCCAGCACCCCTCCCGGGGGAATATTCTACACCTTC	CASTPPGGIFYTF
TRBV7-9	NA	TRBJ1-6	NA	TGTGCCAGCAGCCCAGAGAGCCAGGGGCGCTCAGGTTCACCCCTCCACTTT	CASSPESQGRSGSPLHF
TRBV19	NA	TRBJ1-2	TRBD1	TGTGCCAGTAGTACAGGAGGGGGCGCTGGCTATGGCTACACCTTC	CASSTGGGAGYGYTF
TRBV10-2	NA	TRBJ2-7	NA	TGCGCCAGCTCGGACATCGGGAGTGACGAGCAGTACTTC	CASSDIGSDEQYF
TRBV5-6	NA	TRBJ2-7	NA	TGTGCCAGCAGCTTCGGACTGGTATCCTACGAGCAGTACTTC	CASSFGLVSYEQYF
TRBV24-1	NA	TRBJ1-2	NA	TGTGCCACCAGTGTCGCGGGTGGCTATGGCTACACCTTC	CATSVAGGYGYTF
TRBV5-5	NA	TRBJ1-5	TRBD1	TGTGCCAGCAGCGTTACAGGGGGCACTCAGCCCCAGCATTTT	CASSVTGGTQPQHF
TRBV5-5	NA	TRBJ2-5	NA	TGTGCCAGCATGCGACCCTCGGGGGAGACCCAGTACTTC	CASMRPSGETQYF
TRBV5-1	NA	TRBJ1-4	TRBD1	TGCGCCAGCAGCTCGGGACAGAAGGAAAAACTGTTTTTT	CASSSGQKEKLFF
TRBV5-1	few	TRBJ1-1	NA	TGCGCCAGCAGCTTGGATGGAAAGGGGTGGGACTTT	CASSLDGKGWDF
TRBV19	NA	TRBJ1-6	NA	TGTGCCAGTAGTACAGGGGATAATTCACCCCTCCACTTT	CASSTGDNSPLHF
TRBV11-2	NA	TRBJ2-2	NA	TGTGCCAGCAGCTTAGGGGACTTTGCCGGGGAGCTGTTTTTT	CASSLGDFAGELFF
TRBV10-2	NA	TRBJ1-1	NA	TGCGCCAGCAGTGATGCACACAACACTGAAGCTTTCTTT	CASSDAHNTEAFF
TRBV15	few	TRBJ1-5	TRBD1	TGTGCCACCAGCAAGGACAGGCTCAATCAGCCCCAGCATTTT	CATSKDRLNQPQHF
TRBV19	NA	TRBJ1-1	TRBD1	TGTGCCAGTAGTGTCGGGACAGGGCAGAGGACTGAAGCTTTCTTT	CASSVGTGQRTEAFF
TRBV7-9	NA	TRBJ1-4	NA	TGTGCCAGCAGCTTACAGAAAGATGAAAAACTGTTTTTT	CASSLQKDEKLFF
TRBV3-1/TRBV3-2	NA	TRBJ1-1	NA	TGTGCCAGCAGCCAAGGGCAGGCCTTGAACACTGAAGCTTTCTTT	CASSQGQALNTEAFF
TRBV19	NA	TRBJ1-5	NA	TGTGCCAGTAGCCCGCGGGGGGCGCGTTTGGATCAGCCCCAGCATTTT	CASSPRGARLDQPQHF